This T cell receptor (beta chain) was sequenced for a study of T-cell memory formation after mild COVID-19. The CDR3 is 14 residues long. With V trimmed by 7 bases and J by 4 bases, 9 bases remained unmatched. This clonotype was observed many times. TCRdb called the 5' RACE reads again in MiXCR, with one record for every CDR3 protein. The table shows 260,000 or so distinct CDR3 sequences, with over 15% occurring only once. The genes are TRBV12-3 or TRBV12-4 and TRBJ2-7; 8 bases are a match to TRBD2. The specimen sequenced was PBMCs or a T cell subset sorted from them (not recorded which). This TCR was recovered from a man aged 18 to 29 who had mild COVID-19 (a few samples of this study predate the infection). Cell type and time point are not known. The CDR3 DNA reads TGTGCCAGCAACCAAGGGCCGGGAGGGTACGAGCAGTACTTC. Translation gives CASNQGPGGYEQYF.